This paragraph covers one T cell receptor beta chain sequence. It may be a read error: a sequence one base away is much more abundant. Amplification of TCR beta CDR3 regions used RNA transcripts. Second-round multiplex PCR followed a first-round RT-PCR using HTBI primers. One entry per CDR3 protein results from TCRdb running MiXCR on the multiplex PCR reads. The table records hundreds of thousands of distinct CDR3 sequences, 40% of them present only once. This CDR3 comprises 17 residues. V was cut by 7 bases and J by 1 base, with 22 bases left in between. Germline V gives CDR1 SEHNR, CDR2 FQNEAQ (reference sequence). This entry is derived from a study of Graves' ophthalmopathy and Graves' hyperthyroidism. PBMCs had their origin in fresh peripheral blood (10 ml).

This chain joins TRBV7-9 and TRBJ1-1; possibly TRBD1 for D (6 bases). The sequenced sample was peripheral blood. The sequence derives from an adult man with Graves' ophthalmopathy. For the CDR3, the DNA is TGTGCCAGCAAAGTTGGGGGCAGGGGACGTGAGAACACTGAAGCTTTCTTT. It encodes CASKVGGRGRENTEAFF.